A single sample is the source of the 31 T cell receptor beta chains below, sequenced in a study of T cells expressing NK-cell markers. With the 5' RACE reads reprocessed, TCRdb shows one record per CDR3 protein and no DNA. The sample holds tens of thousands of distinct CDR3 sequences. Input material: blood T cells: a sorted CD56 or NKG2C T cell subset, CD4+ or CD8+ T cells, or bulk PBMC T cells (not recorded which). The receptor set was obtained from a woman aged 18-69 years in good health.

Here the CDR3 reads CASSLSSSGAASYNEQFF. J is TRBJ2-1 and V is TRBV27; absent DNA, TCRdb's TRBD1 call cannot be checked. The CDR3 has 18 residues. Germline CDR1 reads MNHEY; CDR2 reads SMNVEV (reference sequence).

J is TRBJ2-2 and V is TRBV9. Germline V lookup: CDR1 SGDLS, CDR2 YYNGEE. This CDR3 contains 18 residues. CDR3 loop: CASSVDPRPQSYRGELFF. The full variable domain, completed using reference TRBV9 and TRBJ2-2, is DSGVTQTPKHLITATGQRVTLRCSPRSGDLSVYWYQQSLDQGLQFLIQYYNGEERAKGNILERFSAQQFPDLHSELNLSSLELGDSALYFCASSVDPRPQSYRGELFFGEGSRLTVL.

CDR3 sequence reads: CASSPAGLAGGIEQFF. The chain combines TRBV12-3 or TRBV12-4 with TRBJ2-1; the TRBD2 assignment by TCRdb is unverifiable without DNA. This CDR3 spans 16 amino acids.

This chain uses TRBV27 with TRBJ2-1; there is no DNA to check the TCRdb D call of TRBD1. Looked up from germline, CDR1 is MNHEY and CDR2 is SMNVEV (reference sequence). There are 17 residues in the CDR3. CDR3 amino acids: CASSFRQGWNADNEQFF.

The chain links TRBV3-1 to TRBJ1-4; TCRdb proposes TRBD1, but this gene call is untestable without DNA. Germline V gives CDR1 LGHDT, CDR2 YNNKEL (reference sequence). The CDR3 is made up of 15 amino acids. This CDR3 is CASSQSVGRGEKLFF.

The rearrangement uses TRBV14 and TRBJ1-1. The CDR3 has 16 amino acids. Looked up from germline, CDR1 is SGHDN and CDR2 is FVKESK. The CDR3 region is CASSQESAHMNTEAFF.

V gene TRBV5-5 combines with J gene TRBJ2-6. This CDR3 has 14 residues. Germline CDR1 SGHKS, CDR2 YYEKEE (reference sequence). CDR3 amino acids: CASSVGSGANVLTF.

V is TRBV29-1 and J is TRBJ2-1. This CDR3 is built from 11 residues. The germline gives CDR1 SQVTM, CDR2 ANQGSEA. CDR3 residues: CSVEVSDEQFF.

The chain has TRBV7-6 and TRBJ2-5; TCRdb calls TRBD2, which cannot be checked without DNA. Germline V lookup: CDR1 SGHVS, CDR2 FNYEAQ. This CDR3 is 16 amino acids long. The CDR3 spells CASSSRLAGGQETQYF.

The chain joins TRBV7-9 to TRBJ1-2; TCRdb proposes TRBD1, but this gene call is untestable without DNA. The CDR3 has 14 amino acids. From germline, CDR1 is SEHNR and CDR2 FQNEAQ (reference sequence). This CDR3 reads CASSFKQEGDGYTF. Full variable domain (rest looked up from reference TRBV7-9 and TRBJ1-2): DTGVSQNPRHKITKRGQNVTFRCDPISEHNRLYWYRQTLGQGPEFLTYFQNEAQLEKSRLLSDRFSAERPKGSFSTLEIQRTEQGDSAMYLCASSFKQEGDGYTFGSGTRLTVV.

The chain combines TRBV27 with TRBJ2-2; TCRdb's assignment of TRBD1 cannot be checked, as there is no DNA. CDR1 is MNHEY, CDR2 SMNVEV, per germline (reference sequence). The CDR3 is made up of 21 amino acids. CDR3 region: CASSFLDPATQLPGRNGELFF.

The rearrangement uses TRBV27 and TRBJ2-1. Germline CDR1 and CDR2: MNHEY and SMNVEV (reference sequence). CDR3 size: 16 residues. This chain's CDR3 is CASSFEWGRSYNEQFF.

The chain employs TRBV20-1 and TRBJ2-4; the D gene TCRdb calls, TRBD2, cannot be checked with no DNA. This CDR3 region has 17 residues. In germline, CDR1 is DFQATT, CDR2 SNEGSKA (reference sequence). The CDR3 here is CSARGLAGKAAKNIQYF.

V and J are TRBV4-1 and TRBJ2-3; TCRdb indicates TRBD2, and absent DNA this call remains unverified. Per the germline V gene, CDR1 is MGHRA and CDR2 is YSYEKL. This CDR3 spans 16 amino acids. CDR3 loop: CASSQEPGLAGGGQYF.

The chain has TRBV2 and TRBJ1-2; TCRdb outputs TRBD1, but without DNA this stays unchecked. The CDR3 totals 13 residues. CDR1 and CDR2 (germline): SNHLY, FYNNEI. The CDR3 reads CASSRVPYYGYTF. The full variable domain, with the rest looked up from reference TRBV2 and TRBJ1-2, is EPEVTQTPSHQVTQMGQEVILRCVPISNHLYFYWYRQILGQKVEFLVSFYNNEISEKSEIFDDQFSVERPDGSNFTLKIRSTKLEDSAMYFCASSRVPYYGYTFGSGTRLTVV.

The chain recombines TRBV6-5 with TRBJ2-1; checking the TCRdb D call of TRBD1 is not possible without DNA. Germline CDR1 MNHEY, CDR2 SVGAGI. This CDR3 contains 14 residues. This CDR3 is CASSYTGGDNEQFF.

This chain joins TRBV7-3 and TRBJ1-2; TCRdb's D gene call, TRBD1, goes unchecked for lack of DNA. This CDR3 is 14 amino acids long. Germline V gives CDR1 SGHTA, CDR2 FQGTGA. CDR3 in amino acids: CASSLEQGDYGYTF.

This chain joins TRBV20-1 and TRBJ1-6; checking the TCRdb D call of TRBD1 is not possible without DNA. Germline loops: CDR1 DFQATT, CDR2 SNEGSKA (reference sequence). The CDR3 is made up of 13 amino acids. The chain's CDR3 is CSAREGEGSPLHF.

The chain is built from TRBV6-5 and TRBJ2-1; TCRdb's assignment of TRBD1 cannot be checked, as there is no DNA. Germline V CDR1 and CDR2: MNHEY, SVGAGI. The CDR3 length is 15 residues. The CDR3 spells CASSFPSGTLNEQFF.

The genes are TRBV24-1 and TRBJ2-2; as DNA is missing, the TRBD1 call by TCRdb cannot be tested. The length of the CDR3 is 15 residues. CDR1 is KGHDR and CDR2 is SFDVKD in the germline V gene. This chain's CDR3 is CATSDAGVDTGELFF.

The CDR3 sequence: CASSLTGGAAYNEQFF. The V call is TRBV7-2, the J call TRBJ2-1; TCRdb returns TRBD1, unconfirmable since there is no DNA. Germline CDR1 SGHTA, CDR2 FQGNSA. This CDR3 is 16 amino acids long.

This chain uses TRBV27 with TRBJ2-7; the D gene TCRdb calls, TRBD2, cannot be checked with no DNA. Germline CDR1 reads MNHEY; CDR2 reads SMNVEV (reference sequence). CDR3 size: 16 residues. The CDR3 is CASSFSGDSMTYEQYF.

The V call is TRBV20-1, the J call TRBJ2-1; TCRdb lists TRBD2, though no DNA is available to test this call. The V gene's germline CDR1 is DFQATT and CDR2 SNEGSKA (reference sequence). This CDR3 spans 18 amino acids. The CDR3 is CSASGLAGVSSSYNEQFF.

The V call is TRBV30, the J call TRBJ2-5. CDR1 is GTSNPN and CDR2 is SVGIG in the germline V gene (reference sequence). This CDR3 is built from 12 residues. CDR3 region: CAWERMEETQYF.

The chain carries TRBV4-2 and TRBJ2-2; the D gene TCRdb calls, TRBD2, cannot be checked with no DNA. Germline values: CDR1 LGHNA, CDR2 YNFKEQ. The CDR3 covers 15 residues. The CDR3 region is CASSQREGYTGELFF.

CDR3 sequence reads: CASSPPRRDFHYEQYF. The chain joins TRBV21-1 to TRBJ2-7; TCRdb names TRBD2, which stays unverified in the absence of DNA. TRBV21-1 constitutes a pseudogene. The CDR3 spans 16 residues.

This chain uses TRBV6-1 with TRBJ2-1; the D gene TCRdb calls, TRBD2, cannot be checked with no DNA. Germline V gene lookup returns CDR1 MNHNS and CDR2 SASEGT. The length of the CDR3 is 16 residues. The CDR3 protein is CASSESGGVASNEQFF.

This CDR3 is CASTPDSFTYNEQFF. The genes are TRBV12-3 or TRBV12-4 and TRBJ2-1; the TCRdb D gene call, TRBD1, has no DNA to confirm it. This CDR3 has 15 amino acids.

The CDR3 loop is CASSPDRRGTEAFF. V gene TRBV11-1 combines with J gene TRBJ1-1; as DNA is missing, the TRBD1 call by TCRdb cannot be tested. The germline V gene encodes CDR1 SGHAT and CDR2 FQDESV (reference sequence). The CDR3 sequence is 14 residues long.

V and J are TRBV5-1 and TRBJ2-7; TCRdb names TRBD1, which stays unverified in the absence of DNA. The CDR3 totals 14 residues. The V gene's germline CDR1 is SGHRS and CDR2 YFSETQ. CDR3 amino acids: CASSVTGGSREQYF.

The rearrangement joins TRBV10-3 to TRBJ1-3. This CDR3 spans 15 amino acids. CDR1 ENHRY and CDR2 SYGVKD come from the germline V gene. CDR3 loop: CAISDTSSPGNTIYF.